These 21 T cell receptor beta chains originate from one sample sequenced in a study of blood T cell repertoires in COVID-19. Measured with immunoSEQ multiplex PCR; TCRdb has only the in-frame clones, and not every one. Of some 230,000 clones detected, around 86% appear once; the ten largest clones hold approximately 7.6%. The source material was peripheral blood. The receptor set was obtained from a woman at least 80 years old with COVID-19, enrolled during active disease.

This clone has only a few counts. The CDR3 DNA follows: TGTGCCATCAGCACGGGCGCGGGGGGAACCGGGGAGCTGTTTTTT. Amino acid sequence: CAISTGAGGTGELFF. V usage is TRBV10-3 and J usage is TRBJ2-2, with TRBD2 matching over 8 bases. CDR3 length equals 15 residues. Germline trimming cut 6 bases from V and 5 bases from J; bases unmatched to any gene: 8. Germline CDR1 is ENHRY and CDR2 is SYGVKD.

The V gene is TRBV5-5, the J gene TRBJ2-7; 9 positions match TRBD2. The CDR3 is 16 amino acids. CDR1 and CDR2 from the germline V gene are SGHKS and YYEKEE (reference sequence). Unmatched junction bases numbered 6, after V lost 0 bases and J lost 2 bases. CDR3 sequence (DNA): TGTGCCAGCAGCTTGGAGGGCGGGAGGGCCGCCTACGAGCAGTACTTC. Translated, it gives CASSLEGGRAAYEQYF. The variable domain in full, with the rest retrieved from reference TRBV5-5 and TRBJ2-7, is DAGVTQSPTHLIKTRGQQVTLRCSPISGHKSVSWYQQVLGQGPQFIFQYYEKEERGRGNFPDRFSARQFPNYSSELNVNALLLGDSALYLCASSLEGGRAAYEQYFGPGTRLTVT.

The genes are TRBV29-1 and TRBJ1-5; 8 bases line up with TRBD1. V shed 7 bases, J shed 2 bases, and the junction held 4 bases outside the gene matches. This CDR3 is built from 13 residues. Germline CDR1 is SQVTM and CDR2 is ANQGSEA. As DNA, the CDR3 is TGCAGCGCAGGGGGCCAAGGCAATCAGCCCCAGCATTTT. It is translated as CSAGGQGNQPQHF. Based on the CDR3 plus reference TRBV29-1 and TRBJ1-5, the full variable domain is SAVISQKPSRDICQRGTSLTIQCQVDSQVTMMFWYRQQPGQSLTLIATANQGSEATYESGFVIDKFPISRPNLTFSTLTVSNMSPEDSSIYLCSAGGQGNQPQHFGDGTRLSIL.

This rearrangement joins TRBV5-6 to TRBJ2-3, with D maybe TRBD2 (5 bases). Germline V CDR1 and CDR2: SGHDT, YYEEEE. The CDR3 sequence is 16 residues long. V shed 4 bases and J shed 2 bases, with 17 bases lying between them. CDR3 loop: CASSKLLRRFTDTQYF. The CDR3 DNA is TGTGCCAGCAGCAAACTCCTCCGGAGGTTCACAGATACGCAGTATTTT.

The V gene is TRBV9, the J gene TRBJ1-1, with TRBD1 identical over 11 bases. The germline V gene encodes CDR1 SGDLS and CDR2 YYNGEE. With V trimmed by 4 bases and J by 11 bases, 16 bases remained unmatched. The CDR3 runs 16 residues. CDR3 nucleotide sequence: TGTGCCAGCAGCCCGGGGACAGGGGGGACTTTAGCAGAGGCTTTCTTT. It encodes CASSPGTGGTLAEAFF.

The genes are TRBV18 and TRBJ1-4; D unresolved. From germline, CDR1 is KGHSH and CDR2 LQKENI. The CDR3 is 15 amino acids. V was cut by 6 bases and J by 0 bases, with 11 bases left in between. CDR3: CASSDSGATNEKLFF. CDR3 sequence (DNA): TGTGCCAGCTCGGACTCTGGGGCAACTAATGAAAAACTGTTTTTT.

The chain uses TRBV3-1 (or the pseudogene TRBV3-2) and TRBJ1-2, with D perhaps matching TRBD1 (5 bases). Germline V lookup: CDR1 LGHDT, CDR2 YNNKEL (reference sequence). Between the trimmed V and J ends, which lost 1 base and 9 bases, there was a span of 9 bases. The CDR3 sequence is 12 residues long. The CDR3: CASSQVEGSYTF. Here the CDR3 DNA reads TGTGCCAGCAGCCAAGTGGAGGGGAGCTACACCTTC.

The chain employs TRBV28 and TRBJ1-5, with D unclear. The CDR3 runs 15 residues. CDR1 is MDHEN and CDR2 is SYDVKM in the germline V gene. V was trimmed by 2 bases and J by 2 bases, leaving 10 bases between them. The CDR3: CASSLKARRNQPQHF. In DNA, the CDR3 is TGTGCCAGCAGTTTAAAGGCCAGGCGCAATCAGCCCCAGCATTTT.

This chain connects TRBV5-1 to TRBJ2-7; 13 nucleotides align to TRBD2. Germline V gene sequence: CDR1 SGHRS, CDR2 YFSETQ. V was clipped by 3 bases and J by 4 bases; unmatched bases: 7. The CDR3 has 16 amino acids. The CDR3 loop reads CASSSQGLAGIYEQYF. The DNA of the CDR3 is TGCGCCAGCAGCTCGCAGGGACTAGCGGGGATATACGAGCAGTACTTC.

CDR3 sequence reads: CASKLAGGRNEQFF. DNA for the CDR3: TGTGCCAGCAAGCTAGCGGGGGGGCGGAATGAGCAGTTCTTC. This chain links TRBV6-5 with TRBJ2-1; 12 nucleotides align to TRBD2. This CDR3 spans 14 amino acids. Germline CDR1 and CDR2: MNHEY and SVGAGI. With V trimmed by 7 bases and J by 7 bases, 5 bases remained unmatched.

The chain is built from TRBV27 and TRBJ2-6, with D maybe TRBD2 (5 bases). Germline V gives CDR1 MNHEY, CDR2 SMNVEV (reference sequence). V was cut by 8 bases and J by 0 bases, with 11 bases left in between. The CDR3 spans 15 residues. The CDR3 is CASRRYFSGANVLTF. In DNA, the CDR3 is TGTGCCAGCCGGAGGTATTTCTCTGGGGCCAACGTCCTGACTTTC. The full variable domain, its missing parts supplied by reference TRBV27 and TRBJ2-6, is EAQVTQNPRYLITVTGKKLTVTCSQNMNHEYMSWYRQDPGLGLRQIYYSMNVEVTDKGDVPEGYKVSRKEKRNFPLILESPSPNQTSLYFCASRRYFSGANVLTFGAGSRLTVL.

The V call is TRBV27, the J call TRBJ2-5, with D maybe TRBD2 (7 bases). CDR1 is MNHEY and CDR2 is SMNVEV in the germline V gene (reference sequence). V lost 7 bases and J lost 4, with 19 bases in between. This CDR3 spans 15 amino acids. The CDR3, as DNA: TGTGCCAGCAATCCTGCGGGGGCCGGTCGAGAGACCCAGTACTTC. Protein: CASNPAGAGRETQYF.

The table lists this clone with a count of one. This chain links TRBV6-5 with TRBJ1-1, with 7 nucleotides matching TRBD1. Germline V gives CDR1 MNHEY, CDR2 SVGAGI. The CDR3 is made up of 13 amino acids. Trimming cost V 7 bases and J 5 bases; bases outside gene matches: 7. In nucleotides, the CDR3 is TGTGCCAGCACAAGGACACAGGGGACTGAAGCTTTCTTT. Protein sequence: CASTRTQGTEAFF.

This chain joins TRBV10-1 and TRBJ2-7; 12 bases align to TRBD2. Germline-derived CDR1 and CDR2 are WNHNN and SYGVQD (reference sequence). The CDR3 extends over 20 amino acids. With 6 bases clipped from V and 0 bases from J, the junction kept 18 bases outside the gene matches. This CDR3 reads CASSPPTSGSLEAVSYEQYF. The CDR3 coding sequence is TGCGCCAGCAGCCCTCCGACTAGCGGGAGCTTGGAGGCGGTCTCCTACGAGCAGTACTTC.

The chain links TRBV19 to TRBJ1-4; possible D gene TRBD1, 6 bases. The V gene's germline CDR1 is LNHDA and CDR2 SQIVND (reference sequence). This CDR3 contains 14 residues. V was clipped by 5 bases and J by 7 bases, with 14 bases between them. The CDR3: CASSAQGPSEKLFF. CDR3 bases: TGTGCCAGTAGTGCCCAGGGGCCATCTGAAAAACTGTTTTTT.

The chain recombines TRBV2 with TRBJ1-5; D is unresolved. Trimming removed 6 bases at V and 12 bases at J, with 12 bases between. Germline V gene data show CDR1 as SNHLY and CDR2 as FYNNEI. This CDR3 has 11 amino acids. In DNA, the CDR3 is TGTGCCAGCAGGGGCGCTGGCTACCAGCATTTT. Its translation: CASRGAGYQHF.

The chain joins TRBV7-2 to TRBJ2-4; D is perhaps TRBD1 (6 bases). The CDR3 is 15 residues long. Germline CDR1 reads SGHTA; CDR2 reads FQGNSA. V was shortened by 2 bases and J by 3 bases, with 11 bases between the two germline ends. The CDR3 sequence: CASSLSTGRKNIQYF. The CDR3 bases are TGTGCCAGCAGCTTATCGACAGGTCGCAAAAACATTCAGTACTTC.

This clone was observed once. The V call is TRBV5-1, the J call TRBJ2-7; TRBD1 matches at 7 bases. The V and J ends lost 7 bases and 3 bases, in that order; junction bases with no gene match: 10. Per germline, CDR1 SGHRS and CDR2 YFSETQ. The CDR3 contains 14 residues. The CDR3 spells CASQNFGTDYEQYF. CDR3 nucleotide sequence: TGCGCCAGCCAAAATTTTGGGACAGACTACGAGCAGTACTTC. Together with reference TRBV5-1 and TRBJ2-7, the CDR3 gives the full variable domain: KAGVTQTPRYLIKTRGQQVTLSCSPISGHRSVSWYQQTPGQGLQFLFEYFSETQRNKGNFPGRFSGRQFSNSRSEMNVSTLELGDSALYLCASQNFGTDYEQYFGPGTRLTVT.

This chain joins TRBV29-1 and TRBJ2-1, with 14 bases lining up with TRBD2. From germline, CDR1 is SQVTM and CDR2 ANQGSEA. J gave up 8 bases and V 6 bases, and 6 bases lay outside the gene matches. CDR3 length equals 14 residues. In nucleotides, the CDR3 is TGCAGCGTCTCGGGACTAGCGGGAGTCGATGAGCAGTTCTTC. It specifies CSVSGLAGVDEQFF.

The rearrangement links TRBV13 to TRBJ2-7; no reliable D call. Germline CDR1 is PRHDT and CDR2 is FYEKMQ (reference sequence). Trimming stripped 0 bases from V and 6 bases from J, with 6 bases between. The length of the CDR3 is 12 residues. The CDR3 DNA reads as TGTGCCAGCAGCTTAGGGGGCAGCGAGCAGTACTTC. Protein: CASSLGGSEQYF.

The V gene is TRBV5-1, the J gene TRBJ2-3; D remains unclear. CDR1 and CDR2 (germline): SGHRS, YFSETQ. This CDR3 spans 14 amino acids. Trimming left V 7 bases short and J 0 bases short, with 12 bases between. CDR3 bases: TGCGCCAGCTCGTGGCTCTCTAGCACAGATACGCAGTATTTT. It codes for CASSWLSSTDTQYF.